This is a list of T cell receptor beta chains from one sample in a study of control samples from healthy donors and cancer patients. The table came from immunoSEQ multiplex PCR; TCRdb's copy has only in-frame clones and leaves some out. Seen here are approximately 82,000 clones, more than 75% observed once, and the top ten hold over 15%. Material for sequencing was blood. The receptors were sampled from a man aged 45-65 years in good health. Each CDR3 is given with its conserved first and last residue. A D gene is named only where the DNA matches it firmly. The size of a clone is reported for some rows only, either as once, few or many, or as a class for expanded clones.

D gene | J gene | V gene | clone size | CDR3 DNA | CDR3 protein
. | TRBJ1-2 | TRBV11-3 | . | TGTGCCAGCAGCTTCGGGGGTAGTTATGGCTACACCTTC | CASSFGGSYGYTF
TRBD2 | TRBJ2-5 | TRBV7-3 | . | TGTGCCAGCAGCTTAGGCGGGACTAGCGGGAGGGGGGAGACCCAGTACTTC | CASSLGGTSGRGETQYF
. | TRBJ1-2 | TRBV13 | . | TGTGCCAGCAGCTTGCAAGGGGGGAACTATGGCTACACCTTC | CASSLQGGNYGYTF
TRBD2 | TRBJ2-5 | TRBV7-3 | few | TGTGCCAGCAGCTTAGGGGCGCGGGGGTCCGGTCAAGAGACCCAGTACTTC | CASSLGARGSGQETQYF
TRBD2 | TRBJ2-3 | TRBV5-1 | . | TGCGCCAGCAGCTTAGGACTAGCGGGGGCCGCACTCACAGATACGCAGTATTTT | CASSLGLAGAALTDTQYF
. | TRBJ2-1 | TRBV5-1 | . | TGCGCCAGCAGCTCCACAGGGTCCTACAATGAGCAGTTCTTC | CASSSTGSYNEQFF
TRBD2 | TRBJ2-1 | TRBV4-1 | few | TGCGCCAGCAGCCAAGGACCCAAGAGACTAGCGGGAGGCCACTACAATGAGCAGTTCTTC | CASSQGPKRLAGGHYNEQFF
. | TRBJ1-1 | TRBV18 | . | TGTGCCAGCTCATCCTCCCGGACTGAAGCTTTCTTT | CASSSSRTEAFF
. | TRBJ2-7 | TRBV9 | . | TGTGCCAGCAGCCCAGGGGCGGGACTTTCCGGCCACCTCGAGCAGTACTTC | CASSPGAGLSGHLEQYF
. | TRBJ1-3 | TRBV30 | once | TGTGCCTGGAGGAAGTTAGGGGGGATTGCTGGAAACACCATATATTTT | CAWRKLGGIAGNTIYF
. | TRBJ2-3 | TRBV15 | . | TGTGCCACCAGCAGAGATGTATTAGATACGCAGTATTTT | CATSRDVLDTQYF
. | TRBJ1-3 | TRBV12-5 | . | TGTGCTAGTGGTTTGGCTACCGGAAACACCATATATTTT | CASGLATGNTIYF
TRBD2 | TRBJ2-7 | TRBV5-5 | . | TGTGCCAGCAGCCCGCTAGCGGGAGTAGTATACGAGCAGTACTTC | CASSPLAGVVYEQYF
TRBD1 | TRBJ2-1 | TRBV11-3 | . | TGTGCCAGCAGCCCCCGGACAGGGGGCTACAATGAGCAGTTCTTC | CASSPRTGGYNEQFF
TRBD1 | TRBJ1-2 | TRBV7-2 | . | TGTGCCAGCAGCTTCCGGACAGGGGAAGGCTATGGCTACACCTTC | CASSFRTGEGYGYTF
TRBD2 | TRBJ2-5 | TRBV5-4 | . | TGTGCCGCCGGTGGGGCTAGCGGCTTACAAGAGACCCAGTACTTC | CAAGGASGLQETQYF
. | TRBJ1-1 | TRBV7-2 | . | TGTGCCAGCAGCTTAGAAAGGGAGACTGAAGCTTTCTTT | CASSLERETEAFF
TRBD2 | TRBJ2-1 | TRBV5-1 | . | TGCGCCAGCAGCTTGGATGGACTAGCGGGGTACAATGAGCAGTTCTTC | CASSLDGLAGYNEQFF
TRBD2 | TRBJ2-1 | TRBV6-5 | few | TGTGCCAGCAGTTACTCGACTAGCGGGGGGTATGAGCAGTTCTTC | CASSYSTSGGYEQFF
. | TRBJ2-2 | TRBV4-3 | . | TGCGCCAGCAGCCAAGATCGGTGGGGCACCGGGGAGCTGTTTTTT | CASSQDRWGTGELFF
. | TRBJ2-4 | TRBV27 | . | TGTGCCAGCAGCCGACTTGCCTGGGGGGCAGGAATAGCCAAAAACATTCAGTACTTC | CASSRLAWGAGIAKNIQYF
. | TRBJ2-1 | TRBV5-1 | once | TGCGCCAGCAGCTCGACCCGGGGGTCCTACAATGAGCAGTTCTTC | CASSSTRGSYNEQFF
. | TRBJ2-6 | TRBV5-4 | . | TGTGCCAGCAGCCGAGGTAACTCTGGGGCCAACGTCCTGACTTTC | CASSRGNSGANVLTF
. | TRBJ1-1 | TRBV6-5 | . | TGTGCCAGCAGTTACGGTACGGGGGCTGAAGCTTTCTTT | CASSYGTGAEAFF
. | TRBJ1-2 | TRBV27 | . | TGTGCCAGCAGTTCAAGGGGCGCCGCGGGCTATGGCTACACCTTC | CASSSRGAAGYGYTF
TRBD1 | TRBJ1-1 | TRBV28 | . | TGTGCCAGCAGTTCGACAGGGTACGCGAACACTGAAGCTTTCTTT | CASSSTGYANTEAFF
TRBD1 | TRBJ2-7 | TRBV5-1 | . | TGCGCCAGCAGCTTGAGACAGGGAAGCTACGAGCAGTACTTC | CASSLRQGSYEQYF
TRBD1 | TRBJ1-4 | TRBV5-8 | . | TGTGCCAGCAGCAACCGGGACAGGCTCTCGGCAACTAATGAAAAACTGTTTTTT | CASSNRDRLSATNEKLFF
. | TRBJ1-3 | TRBV15 | . | TGTGCCACCAGCAGAGATGGGGCTCGCAATGGAAACACCATATATTTT | CATSRDGARNGNTIYF
. | TRBJ1-2 | TRBV20-1 | few | TGCAGTGCTAGTGAAGGACGGCAGGGCTCGGATGGCTACACCTTC | CSASEGRQGSDGYTF
. | TRBJ1-1 | TRBV7-9 | . | TGTGCCAGCAGGGCTGACGGGCGGAACACTGAAGCTTTCTTT | CASRADGRNTEAFF
TRBD2 | TRBJ2-2 | TRBV24-1 | . | TGTGCCACCAGTGATTTTACCGGGGGAGGGACCGGGGAGCTGTTTTTT | CATSDFTGGGTGELFF
TRBD1 | TRBJ1-4 | TRBV7-2 | . | TGTGCCAGCACCTCCCAGGGGGGGGAAAAACTGTTTTTT | CASTSQGGEKLFF
. | TRBJ1-1 | TRBV5-1 | few | TGCGCCAGCAGCCCAACGGACGGAGCCACTGAAGCTTTCTTT | CASSPTDGATEAFF
. | TRBJ1-5 | TRBV6-5 | . | TGTGCCAGCCTGGGGGCCGGTCAGCCCCAGCATTTT | CASLGAGQPQHF
TRBD1 | TRBJ1-1 | TRBV28 | . | TGTGCCAGCAGTAGACCAGTAGGGACAGGGGGCACTGAAGCTTTCTTT | CASSRPVGTGGTEAFF
. | TRBJ2-5 | TRBV28 | . | TGTGCCAGCAGTTTAAGTCTCCCCCAAGAGACCCAGTACTTC | CASSLSLPQETQYF
TRBD2 | TRBJ2-3 | TRBV3-1/TRBV3-2 | . | TGTGCCAGCAGCCAACCCGGGGCGGGGGTAGATACGCAGTATTTT | CASSQPGAGVDTQYF
TRBD1 | TRBJ1-2 | TRBV27 | . | TGTGCCAGCAGTTTATACCGGGACAGTTATGGCTACACCTTC | CASSLYRDSYGYTF
. | TRBJ1-3 | TRBV7-6 | . | TGTGCCAGCAGCGTACAGGGAGGTACTGGAAACACCATATATTTT | CASSVQGGTGNTIYF
. | TRBJ1-1 | TRBV6-5 | once | TGTGCCAGCAGTTACTCTTGGGGGCGGGCGACTGAAGCTTTCTTT | CASSYSWGRATEAFF
. | TRBJ1-1 | TRBV2 | . | TGTGCCAGCATATCGAGAGCTATGAACACTGAAGCTTTCTTT | CASISRAMNTEAFF
. | TRBJ1-5 | TRBV13 | . | TGTGCCAGCAGCTTAGCCGCCGCAGTGGGGCAGCCCCAGCATTTT | CASSLAAAVGQPQHF
. | TRBJ1-1 | TRBV5-1 | . | TGCGCCAGCAGCCCCGTGGGGGGATTCAACACTGAAGCTTTCTTT | CASSPVGGFNTEAFF
. | TRBJ2-5 | TRBV9 | . | TGTGCCAGCAGCCCCCGGCTGCAAGAGACCCAGTACTTC | CASSPRLQETQYF
. | TRBJ2-5 | TRBV27 | . | TGTGCCAGCAGTAGACAGACTCAAGAGACCCAGTACTTC | CASSRQTQETQYF
. | TRBJ2-5 | TRBV7-7 | . | TGTGCCAGCAGCTCCGGACTCGTTTCAGCGGAGACCCAGTACTTC | CASSSGLVSAETQYF
. | TRBJ1-2 | TRBV9 | . | TGTGCCAGCAGCGTAGAAGGGGGGGGCCTCTATGGCTACACCTTC | CASSVEGGGLYGYTF
. | TRBJ1-1 | TRBV15 | . | TGTGCCACCAGCAGGAACAGGGACGGCACTGAAGCTTTCTTT | CATSRNRDGTEAFF
TRBD1 | TRBJ1-2 | TRBV11-1 | . | TGTGCCAGCAGCTCCTACGGAGACAGGGGGCAAGGCTACACCTTC | CASSSYGDRGQGYTF
. | TRBJ2-2 | TRBV7-3 | . | TGTGCCAGCAGCTCCACTCGTTCGAGGACCGGGGAGCTGTTTTTT | CASSSTRSRTGELFF